This T cell receptor (beta chain) was captured by sequencing in a study of T-cell memory formation after mild COVID-19. TCRdb independently ran MiXCR on the 5' RACE reads; one entry per CDR3 protein. The sample records around 340,000 distinct CDR3 sequences, about an eighth being singletons. This CDR3 region has 13 residues. In germline, CDR1 is SQVTM, CDR2 ANQGSEA. Trimming pared 6 bases from V and 5 bases from J, leaving 13 bases between. Sequenced input: PBMCs or a T cell subset sorted from them (not recorded which). The sequence was obtained from a man between 18 and 35 years old who had mild COVID-19 (a few samples of this study predate the infection). Cell type and time point are not known. The rearrangement joins TRBV29-1 to TRBJ1-4; a weak D match, TRBD1 (5 bases). In nucleotides, the CDR3 is TGCAGCGTCTCCGGGACGTTAAATGAAAAACTGTTTTTT. Its translation is CSVSGTLNEKLFF. The complete variable domain, with remaining parts taken from reference TRBV29-1 and TRBJ1-4, reads SAVISQKPSRDICQRGTSLTIQCQVDSQVTMMFWYRQQPGQSLTLIATANQGSEATYESGFVIDKFPISRPNLTFSTLTVSNMSPEDSSIYLCSVSGTLNEKLFFGSGTQLSVL.